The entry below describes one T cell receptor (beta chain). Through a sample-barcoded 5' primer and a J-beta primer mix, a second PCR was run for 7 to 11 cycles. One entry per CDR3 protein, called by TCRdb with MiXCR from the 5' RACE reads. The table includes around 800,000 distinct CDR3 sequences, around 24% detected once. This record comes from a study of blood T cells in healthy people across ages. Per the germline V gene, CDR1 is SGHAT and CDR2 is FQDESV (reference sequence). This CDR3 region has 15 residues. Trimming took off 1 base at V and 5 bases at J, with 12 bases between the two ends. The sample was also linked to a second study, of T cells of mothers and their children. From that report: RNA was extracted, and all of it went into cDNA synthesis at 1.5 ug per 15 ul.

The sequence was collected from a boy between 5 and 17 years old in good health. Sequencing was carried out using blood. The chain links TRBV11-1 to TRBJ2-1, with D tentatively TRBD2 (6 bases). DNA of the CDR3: TGTGCCAGCAGCTTAGGGCGGGGTTCTCACAATGAGCAGTTCTTC. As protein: CASSLGRGSHNEQFF.